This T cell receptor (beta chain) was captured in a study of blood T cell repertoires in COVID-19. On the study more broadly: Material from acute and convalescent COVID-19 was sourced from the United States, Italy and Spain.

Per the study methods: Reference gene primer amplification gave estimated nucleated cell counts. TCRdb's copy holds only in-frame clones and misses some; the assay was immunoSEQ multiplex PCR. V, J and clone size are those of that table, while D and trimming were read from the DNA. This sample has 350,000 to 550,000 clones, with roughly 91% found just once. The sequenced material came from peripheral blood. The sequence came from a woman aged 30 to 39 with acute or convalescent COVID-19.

CDR3 protein: CASSRGAVGSSGNTIYF. In nucleotides, the CDR3 is TGTGCCAGCAGCCGCGGAGCGGTCGGTTCCTCTGGAAACACCATATATTTT. This chain uses TRBV7-9 with TRBJ1-3; D not certain. V shed 5 bases and J shed 0 bases, with 17 bases lying between them. This CDR3 is 17 amino acids long. Germline V gene sequence: CDR1 SEHNR, CDR2 FQNEAQ (reference sequence).